What follows describes a single T cell receptor beta chain. A second PCR, run for roughly 7 to 11 cycles, used a sample-barcoded 5' primer plus a J-beta primer mix. In TCRdb, the 5' RACE reads were re-called with MiXCR into one record per CDR3 protein. The sample consists of some 890,000 distinct CDR3 sequences, almost 30% of them appearing once. This specimen comes from a study of blood T cells in healthy people across ages. Study information: Template switching picked up about one barcoded beta molecule for each two T cells.

V was cut by 5 bases and J by 5 bases, with 18 bases left in between. Germline loops: CDR1 SEHNR, CDR2 FQNEAQ (reference sequence). The length of the CDR3 is 15 residues. The sample also formed part of further work on T cells of mothers and their children.

V is TRBV7-9 and J is TRBJ1-1; D ambiguous. The source is a middle-aged woman in good health. Source material: blood. CDR3: CASSPHGSAGTEAFF. The CDR3, as DNA: TGTGCCAGCAGCCCCCACGGGTCGGCGGGAACTGAAGCTTTCTTT.